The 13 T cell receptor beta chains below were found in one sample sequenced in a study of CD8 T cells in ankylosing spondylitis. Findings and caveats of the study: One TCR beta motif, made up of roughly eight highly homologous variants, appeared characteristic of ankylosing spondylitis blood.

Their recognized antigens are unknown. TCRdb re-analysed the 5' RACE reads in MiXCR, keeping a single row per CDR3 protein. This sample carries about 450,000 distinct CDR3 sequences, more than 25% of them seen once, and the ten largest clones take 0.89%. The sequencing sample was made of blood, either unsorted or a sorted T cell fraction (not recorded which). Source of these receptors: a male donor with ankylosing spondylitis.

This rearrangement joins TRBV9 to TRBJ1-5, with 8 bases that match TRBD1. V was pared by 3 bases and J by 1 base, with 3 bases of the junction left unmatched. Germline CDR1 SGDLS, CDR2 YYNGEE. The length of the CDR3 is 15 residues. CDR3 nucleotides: TGTGCCAGCAGCGACAGGGGGGACAGCAATCAGCCCCAGCATTTT. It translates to CASSDRGDSNQPQHF.

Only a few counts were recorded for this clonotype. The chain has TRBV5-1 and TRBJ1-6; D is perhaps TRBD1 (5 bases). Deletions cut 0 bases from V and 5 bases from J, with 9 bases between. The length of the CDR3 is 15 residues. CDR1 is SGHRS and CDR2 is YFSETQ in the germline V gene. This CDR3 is CASSLETGDNSPLHF. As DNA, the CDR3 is TGCGCCAGCAGCTTGGAAACAGGAGATAATTCACCCCTCCACTTT.

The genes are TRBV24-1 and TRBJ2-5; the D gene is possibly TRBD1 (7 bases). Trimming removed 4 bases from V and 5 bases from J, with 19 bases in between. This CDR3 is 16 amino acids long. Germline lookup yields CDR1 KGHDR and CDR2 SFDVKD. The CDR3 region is CATSDVTRGAGETQYF. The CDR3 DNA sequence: TGTGCCACCAGTGACGTTACCAGGGGGGCCGGGGAGACCCAGTACTTC.

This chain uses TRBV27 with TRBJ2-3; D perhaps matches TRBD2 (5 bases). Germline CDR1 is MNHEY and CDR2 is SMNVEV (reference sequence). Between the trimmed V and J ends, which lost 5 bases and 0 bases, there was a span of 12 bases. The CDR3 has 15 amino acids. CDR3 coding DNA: TGTGCCAGCAGTCCGGGATCCTGGAGCACAGATACGCAGTATTTT. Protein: CASSPGSWSTDTQYF.

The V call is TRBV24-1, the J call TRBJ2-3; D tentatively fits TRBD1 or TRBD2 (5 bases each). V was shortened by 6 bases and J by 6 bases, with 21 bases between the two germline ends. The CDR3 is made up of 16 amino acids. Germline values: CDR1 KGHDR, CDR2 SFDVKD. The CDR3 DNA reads TGTGCCACCAGTCGAGGTAGGGACGGGGCTCGTGATACGCAGTATTTT. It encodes CATSRGRDGARDTQYF.

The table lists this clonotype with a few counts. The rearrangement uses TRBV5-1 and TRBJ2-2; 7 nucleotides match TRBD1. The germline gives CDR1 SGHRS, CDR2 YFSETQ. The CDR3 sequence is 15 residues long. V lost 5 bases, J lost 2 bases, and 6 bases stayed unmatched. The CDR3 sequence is CASSTGQVNTGELFF. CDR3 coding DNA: TGCGCCAGCAGTACCGGACAGGTTAACACCGGGGAGCTGTTTTTT.

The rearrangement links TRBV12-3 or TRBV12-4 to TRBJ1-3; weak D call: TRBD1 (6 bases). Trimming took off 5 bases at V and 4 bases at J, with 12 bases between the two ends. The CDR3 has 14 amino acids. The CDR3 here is CASSTGLAGNTIYF. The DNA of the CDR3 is TGTGCCAGCAGTACAGGGTTGGCGGGAAACACCATATATTTT.

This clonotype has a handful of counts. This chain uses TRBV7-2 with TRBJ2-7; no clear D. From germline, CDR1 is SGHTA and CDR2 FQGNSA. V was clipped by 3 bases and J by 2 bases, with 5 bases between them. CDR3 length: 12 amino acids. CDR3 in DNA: TGTGCCAGCAGCTTTACCGCCTACGAGCAGTACTTC. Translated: CASSFTAYEQYF.

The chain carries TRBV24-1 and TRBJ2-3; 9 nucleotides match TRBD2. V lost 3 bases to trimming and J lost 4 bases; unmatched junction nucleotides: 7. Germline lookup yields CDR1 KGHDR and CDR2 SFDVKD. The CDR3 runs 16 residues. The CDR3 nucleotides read TGTGCCACCAGTGATCCCTTAGCGGGAGTGGCAGATACGCAGTATTTT. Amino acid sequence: CATSDPLAGVADTQYF.

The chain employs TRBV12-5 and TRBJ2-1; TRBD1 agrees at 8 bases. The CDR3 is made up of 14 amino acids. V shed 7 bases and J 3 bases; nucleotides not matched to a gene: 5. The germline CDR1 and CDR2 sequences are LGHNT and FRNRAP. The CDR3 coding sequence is TGTGCTAGTGTCCAAGACAGGGGCTACAATGAGCAGTTCTTC. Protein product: CASVQDRGYNEQFF.

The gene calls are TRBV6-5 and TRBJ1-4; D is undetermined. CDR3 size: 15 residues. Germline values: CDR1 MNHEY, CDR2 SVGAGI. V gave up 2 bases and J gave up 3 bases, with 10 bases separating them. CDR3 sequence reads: CASSYPQAANEKLFF. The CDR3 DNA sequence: TGTGCCAGCAGTTACCCTCAGGCTGCTAATGAAAAACTGTTTTTT.

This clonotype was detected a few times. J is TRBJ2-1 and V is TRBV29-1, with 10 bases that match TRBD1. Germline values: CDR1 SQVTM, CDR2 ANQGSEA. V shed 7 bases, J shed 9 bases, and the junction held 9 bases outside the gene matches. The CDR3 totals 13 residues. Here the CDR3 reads CSGLGQGLAEQFF. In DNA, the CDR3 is TGCAGCGGTCTGGGACAGGGGTTGGCTGAGCAGTTCTTC.

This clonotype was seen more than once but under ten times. The CDR3 is CASTDPPPGYNEQFF. The CDR3, as DNA: TGTGCCAGCACCGACCCCCCGCCGGGCTACAATGAGCAGTTCTTC. V is TRBV6-1 and J is TRBJ2-1; no clear D gene. Trimming took 7 bases from V and 3 from J, leaving 16 bases between them. This CDR3 has 15 amino acids. CDR1 MNHNS and CDR2 SASEGT come from the germline V gene.